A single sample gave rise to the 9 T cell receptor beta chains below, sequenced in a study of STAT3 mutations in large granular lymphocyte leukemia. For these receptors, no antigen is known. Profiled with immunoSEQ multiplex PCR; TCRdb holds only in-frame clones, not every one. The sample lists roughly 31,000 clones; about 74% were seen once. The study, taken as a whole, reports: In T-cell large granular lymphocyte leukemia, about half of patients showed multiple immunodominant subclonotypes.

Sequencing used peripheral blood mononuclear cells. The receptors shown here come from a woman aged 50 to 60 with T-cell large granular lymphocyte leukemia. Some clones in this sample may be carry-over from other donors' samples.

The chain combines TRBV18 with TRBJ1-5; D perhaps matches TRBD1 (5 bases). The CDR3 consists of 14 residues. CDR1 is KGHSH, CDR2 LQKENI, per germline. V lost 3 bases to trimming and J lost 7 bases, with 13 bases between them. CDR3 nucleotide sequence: TGTGCCAGCTCACCCGCCAGTGGGGGGCAGCCCCAGCATTTT. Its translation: CASSPASGGQPQHF.

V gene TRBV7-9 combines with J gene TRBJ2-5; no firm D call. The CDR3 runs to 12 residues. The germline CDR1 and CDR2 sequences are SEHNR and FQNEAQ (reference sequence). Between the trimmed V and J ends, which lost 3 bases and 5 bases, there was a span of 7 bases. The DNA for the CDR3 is TGTGCCAGCAGCTTCGGTCGCGAGACCCAGTACTTC. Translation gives CASSFGRETQYF.

DNA of the CDR3: TGTGCCAGCCGTGGACAGGGGGTCCCAGATACGCAGTATTTT. This encodes CASRGQGVPDTQYF. The chain is built from TRBV2 and TRBJ2-3, with 10 bases aligning to TRBD1. The CDR3 sequence is 14 residues long. Germline lookup yields CDR1 SNHLY and CDR2 FYNNEI. V trimming: 8 bases; J trimming: 4 bases; junction bases outside the gene matches: 6.

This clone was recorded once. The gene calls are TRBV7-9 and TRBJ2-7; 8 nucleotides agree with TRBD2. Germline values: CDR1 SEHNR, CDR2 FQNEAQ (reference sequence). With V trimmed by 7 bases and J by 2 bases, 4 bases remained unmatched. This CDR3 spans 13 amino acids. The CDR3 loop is CASIPTSAYEQYF. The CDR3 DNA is TGTGCCAGCATCCCGACTAGCGCCTACGAGCAGTACTTC.

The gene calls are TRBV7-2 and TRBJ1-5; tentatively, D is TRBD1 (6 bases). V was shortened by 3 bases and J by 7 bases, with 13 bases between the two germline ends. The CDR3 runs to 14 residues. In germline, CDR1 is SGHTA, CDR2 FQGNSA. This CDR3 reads CASSLEGGGQPQHF. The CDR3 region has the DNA TGTGCCAGCAGCTTGGAAGGGGGAGGGCAGCCCCAGCATTTT.

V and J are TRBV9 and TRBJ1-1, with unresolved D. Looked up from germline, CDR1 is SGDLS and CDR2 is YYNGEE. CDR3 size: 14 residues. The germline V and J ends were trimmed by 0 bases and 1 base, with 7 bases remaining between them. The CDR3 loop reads CASSVAAGNTEAFF. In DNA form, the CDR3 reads TGTGCCAGCAGCGTAGCCGCAGGGAACACTGAAGCTTTCTTT.

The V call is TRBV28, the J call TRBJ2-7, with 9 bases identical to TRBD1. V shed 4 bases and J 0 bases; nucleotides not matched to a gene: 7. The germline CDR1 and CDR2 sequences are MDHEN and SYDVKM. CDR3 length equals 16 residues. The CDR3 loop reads CASSSYRGRFSYEQYF. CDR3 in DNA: TGTGCCAGCAGTTCCTACAGGGGGCGTTTCTCCTACGAGCAGTACTTC.

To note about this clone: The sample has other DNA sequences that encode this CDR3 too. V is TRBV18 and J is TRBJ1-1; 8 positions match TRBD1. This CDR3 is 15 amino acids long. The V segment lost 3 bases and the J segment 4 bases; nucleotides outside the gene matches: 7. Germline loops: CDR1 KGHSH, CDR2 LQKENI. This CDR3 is CASSPQGARGTEAFF. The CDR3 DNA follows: TGTGCCAGCTCACCTCAGGGGGCGCGAGGCACTGAAGCTTTCTTT.

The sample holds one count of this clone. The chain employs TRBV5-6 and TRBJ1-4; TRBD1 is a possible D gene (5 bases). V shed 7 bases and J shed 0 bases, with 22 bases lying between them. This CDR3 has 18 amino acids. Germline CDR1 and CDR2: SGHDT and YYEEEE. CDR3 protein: CASHGGRARLSTNEKLFF. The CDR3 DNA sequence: TGTGCCAGCCACGGAGGCAGGGCCCGTCTTTCAACTAATGAAAAACTGTTTTTT. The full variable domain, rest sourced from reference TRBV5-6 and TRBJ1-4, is DAGVTQSPTHLIKTRGQQVTLRCSPKSGHDTVSWYQQALGQGPQFIFQYYEEEERQRGNFPDRFSGHQFPNYSSELNVNALLLGDSALYLCASHGGRARLSTNEKLFFGSGTQLSVL.